The sequence of this T cell receptor (beta chain) was determined in a study of T cell repertoires in cytomegalovirus infection. TCRdb re-analysed the reads in MiXCR, keeping a single row per CDR3 protein. The sample includes approximately 490,000 distinct CDR3 sequences, about 10% of them seen just once. The germline gives CDR1 SGHRS, CDR2 YFSETQ. This CDR3 comprises 14 residues. V gave up 4 bases and J gave up 1 base; unmatched junction bases: 3. The TCR sequence derives from a human donor in good health (CMV status not recorded). Some clones in this sample may be carry-over from other donors' samples. The sample consisted of PBMCs. J is TRBJ2-5 and V is TRBV5-1, with 8 bases lining up with TRBD2. As DNA, the CDR3 is TGCGCCAGCAGCCCCGGGAGGGTCCAAGAGACCCAGTACTTC. It encodes CASSPGRVQETQYF.